The 23 T cell receptor beta chains presented below share a single source sample, sequenced in a study of a mutant IDH1 vaccine in newly diagnosed glioma. Measured with immunoSEQ multiplex PCR; TCRdb has only the in-frame clones, and not every one. Altogether tens of thousands of clones are present, roughly 61% being singletons, with the ten largest covering 4.8%. Indicated time point: week 47, end of study. The investigators gave 300 ug of mutant IDH1 20-mer peptide in each vaccine dose, together with topical imiquimod. No antigen has been identified for these receptors. The sample in question was peripheral blood mononuclear cells (PBMCs), obtained from a glioma patient whose treatment included an IDH1 peptide vaccine. The receptor source for this set is a man aged 35 to 55 with glioma. Some clones in this sample may be carry-over from other donors' samples.

Sample share makes this clone medium-sized (0.01 to 0.1%). The chain links TRBV29-1 to TRBJ1-5; D is unresolved. The germline V and J ends were trimmed by 4 bases and 1 base, with 5 bases remaining between them. Germline V gene lookup returns CDR1 SQVTM and CDR2 ANQGSEA. The CDR3 is 12 amino acids. In nucleotides, the CDR3 is TGCAGCGTTGGGACCAGCAATCAGCCCCAGCATTTT. Translating gives CSVGTSNQPQHF.

The chain joins TRBV25-1 to TRBJ1-3; 7 nucleotides match TRBD1. V trimming: 4 bases; J trimming: 0 bases; junction bases outside the gene matches: 0. The CDR3 covers 14 residues. Germline V lookup: CDR1 MGHDK, CDR2 SYGVNS. The CDR3: CASSGDSSGNTIYF. CDR3 nucleotides: TGTGCCAGCAGTGGGGACAGCTCTGGAAACACCATATATTTT.

This clone has only a few counts. The chain carries TRBV4-1 and TRBJ2-6; D is perhaps TRBD1 (6 bases). This CDR3 region has 20 residues. In germline, CDR1 is MGHRA, CDR2 YSYEKL. Trimming removed 0 bases at V and 5 bases at J, with 23 bases between. CDR3 protein: CASSQDSNRQAAFRANVLTF. CDR3 in DNA: TGCGCCAGCAGCCAAGATAGTAACCGACAGGCCGCCTTCCGGGCCAACGTCCTGACTTTC.

The table lists this clone with a few counts. The chain is built from TRBV19 and TRBJ1-1; maybe TRBD1 (5 bases). The germline CDR1 and CDR2 sequences are LNHDA and SQIVND (reference sequence). CDR3 length: 11 amino acids. Trimming removed 8 bases from V and 5 bases from J, with 9 bases in between. CDR3 in amino acids: CASRGVTEAFF. The CDR3 nucleotides read TGTGCCAGTCGGGGGGTGACTGAAGCTTTCTTT.

J is TRBJ2-2 and V is TRBV27; 9 bases map to TRBD1. The CDR3 is 14 amino acids. After removal of 3 bases from V and 5 bases from J, the junction contained 1 base not matched to a gene. Germline V lookup: CDR1 MNHEY, CDR2 SMNVEV (reference sequence). In DNA form, the CDR3 reads TGTGCCAGCAGTTTCGGGACAGGGACCGGGGAGCTGTTTTTT. Translated: CASSFGTGTGELFF.

The gene calls are TRBV5-8 and TRBJ1-6, with a tentative D call TRBD1 (5 bases). Germline V gene data show CDR1 as SGHTS and CDR2 as YDEGEE. Trimming removed 3 bases from V and 9 bases from J, with 19 bases in between. The CDR3 is 16 residues long. CDR3 DNA: TGTGCCAGCAGCTCCACTGGCCGGGGGATGGGTTCACCCCTCCACTTT. Translation: CASSSTGRGMGSPLHF. Combining the CDR3 with reference TRBV5-8 and TRBJ1-6 gives the whole variable domain EAGVTQSPTHLIKTRGQQATLRCSPISGHTSVYWYQQALGLGLQFLLWYDEGEERNRGNFPPRFSGRQFPNYSSELNVNALELEDSALYLCASSSTGRGMGSPLHFGNGTRLTVT.

The J gene is TRBJ2-2, the V gene TRBV5-1, with D perhaps matching TRBD2 (6 bases). In germline, CDR1 is SGHRS, CDR2 YFSETQ. Trimming cost V 2 bases and J 2 bases, with 10 bases left between them. This CDR3 is 15 amino acids long. The CDR3 bases are TGCGCCAGCAGCTTAGCGGGTTCTAACACCGGGGAGCTGTTTTTT. Protein sequence: CASSLAGSNTGELFF.

The chain carries TRBV2 and TRBJ1-1; maybe TRBD1 (6 bases). Between the trimmed V and J ends, which lost 3 bases and 11 bases, there was a span of 10 bases. This CDR3 contains 11 residues. The germline V gene encodes CDR1 SNHLY and CDR2 FYNNEI. The CDR3 region is CASSDRGQAFF. The CDR3 DNA reads TGTGCCAGCAGTGACCGGGGGCAGGCTTTCTTT.

By its share, this clone is medium-sized. V usage is TRBV4-2 and J usage is TRBJ2-1; D is perhaps TRBD1 or TRBD2 (5 bases each). CDR3 length: 15 residues. The ends were cut back, 4 bases at V and 0 bases at J, with 10 bases in the middle. Per the germline V gene, CDR1 is LGHNA and CDR2 is YNFKEQ. CDR3 in DNA: TGTGCCAGCAGCCTGGGGGAAAGCTCCTACAATGAGCAGTTCTTC. Translated, it gives CASSLGESSYNEQFF.

The CDR3 nucleotides are TGTGCCAGTGCTCGTGGAGATACGCAGTATTTT. Encoded protein: CASARGDTQYF. This rearrangement joins TRBV25-1 to TRBJ2-3; D is uncertain. The CDR3 runs 11 residues. Germline V CDR1 and CDR2: MGHDK, SYGVNS. Trimming removed 9 bases at V and 5 bases at J, with 9 bases between.

This clone was detected a few times. This chain connects TRBV6-5 to TRBJ2-2; 9 bases fit TRBD2. Germline V lookup: CDR1 MNHEY, CDR2 SVGAGI. The CDR3 is 14 residues long. The junction had 6 bases not matched to a gene; V was cut back by 7 bases and J by 6 bases. The CDR3 DNA reads TGTGCCAGCATGGGCGGGGGGGCCCCCGGGGAGCTGTTTTTT. This encodes CASMGGGAPGELFF.

This chain uses TRBV7-9 with TRBJ2-7; D tentatively fits TRBD1 or TRBD2 (5 bases each). Germline CDR1 reads SEHNR; CDR2 reads FQNEAQ (reference sequence). CDR3 length equals 15 residues. V was pared by 4 bases and J by 2 bases, with 15 bases between. CDR3 sequence: CASSSRVGATYEQYF. The CDR3 DNA is TGTGCCAGCAGCTCCCGGGTCGGGGCCACCTACGAGCAGTACTTC.

The chain links TRBV18 to TRBJ1-5, with a tentative D call TRBD1 (5 bases). The V gene's germline CDR1 is KGHSH and CDR2 LQKENI. The V and J ends lost 2 bases and 7 bases respectively, with 9 bases between them. This CDR3 is built from 13 residues. The chain's CDR3 is CASSPGGRQPQHF. In nucleotides, the CDR3 is TGTGCCAGCTCACCAGGGGGGAGGCAGCCCCAGCATTTT.

The chain has TRBV5-1 and TRBJ2-1, with unresolved D. V was shortened by 0 bases and J by 6 bases, with 7 bases between the two germline ends. Germline CDR1 and CDR2: SGHRS and YFSETQ. There are 13 residues in the CDR3. The CDR3: CASSLAPGNEQFF. CDR3 in DNA: TGCGCCAGCAGCTTGGCCCCGGGCAATGAGCAGTTCTTC.

In its sample, this clone was seen a few times. The chain carries TRBV29-1 and TRBJ1-1, with D uncertain. CDR1 SQVTM and CDR2 ANQGSEA come from the germline V gene. The CDR3 is 13 residues long. Trimming took off 8 bases at V and 1 base at J, with 14 bases between the two ends. CDR3 residues: CSLHRTGNTEAFF. CDR3 DNA: TGCAGCCTACACCGGACGGGGAACACTGAAGCTTTCTTT.

This clone has more than one count but fewer than ten. The chain is built from TRBV18 and TRBJ2-7; D is tentatively TRBD1 or TRBD2 (5 bases each). This CDR3 has 13 residues. The germline CDR1 and CDR2 sequences are KGHSH and LQKENI. Trimming cost V 3 bases and J 4 bases, with 10 bases left between them. The CDR3 loop is CASSPGDVYEQYF. The CDR3 coding sequence is TGTGCCAGCTCACCGGGGGACGTATACGAGCAGTACTTC.

V usage is TRBV7-6 and J usage is TRBJ2-7; D remains unclear. Trimming took off 5 bases at V and 2 bases at J, with 13 bases between the two ends. The CDR3 contains 14 residues. CDR1 is SGHVS, CDR2 FNYEAQ, per germline. The CDR3: CASSQHPGPYEQYF. CDR3 nucleotides: TGTGCCAGCAGCCAGCATCCCGGTCCCTACGAGCAGTACTTC.

The chain uses TRBV7-3 and TRBJ2-3; 9 nucleotides agree with TRBD2. Looked up from germline, CDR1 is SGHTA and CDR2 is FQGTGA. V dropped 1 base and J dropped 4; count of bases not matched to a gene: 6. The CDR3 sequence is 16 residues long. For the CDR3, the DNA is TGTGCCAGCAGCTTAATGGGTAGCGGGGGCGCAGATACGCAGTATTTT. Its protein product is CASSLMGSGGADTQYF.

This clone was picked up a small number of times. This chain connects TRBV2 to TRBJ1-2; maybe TRBD1 (6 bases). Looked up from germline, CDR1 is SNHLY and CDR2 is FYNNEI. The CDR3 contains 13 residues. Trimming stripped 4 bases from V and 6 bases from J, with 12 bases between. CDR3 sequence reads: CASSVTGQNGYTF. The CDR3, as DNA: TGTGCCAGCAGTGTAACAGGGCAAAATGGCTACACCTTC.

The chain has TRBV6-5 and TRBJ1-2; D not certain. Between the trimmed V and J ends, which lost 6 bases and 7 bases, there was a span of 12 bases. The CDR3 sequence is 12 residues long. From germline, CDR1 is MNHEY and CDR2 SVGAGI. The DNA for the CDR3 is TGTGCCAGCAGCCCCATCCATGGTGGCTACACCTTC. Its protein is CASSPIHGGYTF.

The V and J genes are TRBV7-2 and TRBJ1-6; the match to TRBD1 covers 8 bases. The CDR3 runs to 14 residues. In germline, CDR1 is SGHTA, CDR2 FQGNSA. V trimming: 3 bases; J trimming: 10 bases; junction bases outside the gene matches: 5. Written as DNA, the CDR3 is TGTGCCAGCAGCTTCCGACAGGGGAACTCACCCCTCCACTTT. Translated: CASSFRQGNSPLHF.

The chain has TRBV29-1 and TRBJ1-2, with TRBD1 as a possible D gene (5 bases). This CDR3 has 18 amino acids. The germline V gene encodes CDR1 SQVTM and CDR2 ANQGSEA. V lost 0 bases, J lost 1 base, and 21 bases lay in between. The DNA for the CDR3 is TGCAGCGTTGAAGAGGGACCGGAAAATGACAGAGATAACTATGGCTACACCTTC. It yields the protein CSVEEGPENDRDNYGYTF.

The V and J genes are TRBV2 and TRBJ1-2; the D gene is possibly TRBD1 (5 bases). The CDR3 contains 15 residues. Trimming stripped 4 bases from V and 2 bases from J, with 14 bases between. The germline gives CDR1 SNHLY, CDR2 FYNNEI. The DNA for the CDR3 is TGTGCCAGCAGTGCAACCACCCGGGGGAACTATGGCTACACCTTC. Its protein product is CASSATTRGNYGYTF.